The 10 T cell receptor beta chains given below trace back to one sample, sequenced in a study of shared clonotypes between healthy human individuals. Profiled with immunoSEQ multiplex PCR; TCRdb holds only in-frame clones, not every one. This table holds fewer than 650,000 clones, around 80% found once. Sequenced: PBMCs. The receptors were sampled from a woman in her forties in good health. Some clones in this sample may be carry-over from other donors' samples.

Turning to this clone: It is likely a read error: a sequence one base away is far more abundant. Other nucleotide sequences from this sample produce the same CDR3. The chain employs TRBV4-3 and TRBJ1-4; D remains unclear. The CDR3 spans 15 residues. Trimming shortened V by 4 bases and J by 8 bases, and 17 bases separated the two germline ends. Germline lookup yields CDR1 LGHNA and CDR2 YSLEER. CDR3 loop: CASSRETGKEEKLFF. The CDR3, as DNA: TGCGCCAGCAGCCGAGAGACGGGGAAGGAAGAAAAACTGTTTTTT.

This clone was found once. A far larger clone is just one base off, so this is likely a read error. This chain joins TRBV28 and TRBJ2-2, with D uncertain. The CDR3 length is 15 residues. From germline, CDR1 is MDHEN and CDR2 SYDVKM. Trimming removed 5 bases from V and 6 bases from J, with 16 bases in between. The CDR3 sequence is CASSLRKGSAGELFF. In DNA, the CDR3 is TGTGCCAGCAGTCTTCGGAAAGGGTCCGCCGGGGAGCTGTTTTTT.

Worth noting for this clone: A far larger clone is off by one base, so a read error is likely. Within the sample, other DNA sequences also encode this same CDR3. The DNA of the CDR3 is TGTGCCTGGAGTCACGGCGGTCGGGAGACCCAGTACTTC. The encoded protein is CAWSHGGRETQYF. This chain uses TRBV30 with TRBJ2-5; D remains unclear. CDR3 length: 13 amino acids. Germline V CDR1 and CDR2: GTSNPN, SVGIG (reference sequence). Trimming left V 2 bases short and J 5 bases short, with 12 bases between.

The rearrangement joins TRBV27 to TRBJ2-1, with D perhaps matching TRBD1 (5 bases). Between the trimmed V and J ends, which lost 5 bases and 8 bases, there was a span of 19 bases. From germline, CDR1 is MNHEY and CDR2 SMNVEV (reference sequence). The CDR3 extends over 15 amino acids. CDR3 DNA: TGTGCCAGCAGTAGTTTGCAGGGATCCTATCATGAGCAGTTCTTC. This codes for CASSSLQGSYHEQFF.

The rearrangement uses TRBV4-1 and TRBJ2-1; TRBD1 aligns across 7 bases. With V trimmed by 1 base and J by 4 bases, 4 bases remained unmatched. This CDR3 spans 15 amino acids. Germline V gives CDR1 MGHRA, CDR2 YSYEKL. CDR3 sequence (DNA): TGCGCCAGCAGCCAAGCTGAGGGACAGTACAATGAGCAGTTCTTC. Protein sequence: CASSQAEGQYNEQFF.

The chain employs TRBV7-9 and TRBJ2-1; D gene ambiguous. Germline V gene sequence: CDR1 SEHNR, CDR2 FQNEAQ (reference sequence). CDR3 length: 14 amino acids. V was clipped by 1 base and J by 4 bases, with 8 bases between them. The CDR3 is CASSLGTDYNEQFF. The CDR3 DNA reads as TGTGCCAGCAGCTTAGGGACCGATTACAATGAGCAGTTCTTC.

This chain connects TRBV29-1 to TRBJ2-2; D not resolved. The CDR3 runs 14 residues. Germline V lookup: CDR1 SQVTM, CDR2 ANQGSEA. The germline V and J ends were trimmed by 3 bases and 1 base, with 9 bases remaining between them. CDR3 in amino acids: CSVESSVNTGELFF. DNA of the CDR3: TGCAGCGTTGAGTCCAGCGTGAACACCGGGGAGCTGTTTTTT.

The chain employs TRBV4-3 and TRBJ1-5; D may be TRBD1 (6 bases). V was trimmed by 0 bases and J by 10 bases, leaving 16 bases between them. The CDR3 contains 15 residues. Germline lookup yields CDR1 LGHNA and CDR2 YSLEER. The CDR3 DNA sequence: TGCGCCAGCAGCCAAGATTCAACAGGGCGGATTCCCCAGCATTTT. Translated, it gives CASSQDSTGRIPQHF.

This chain connects TRBV28 to TRBJ1-5; the D is unclear. The V end was cut by 2 bases, the J end by 7 bases, with 6 bases between. The CDR3 extends over 12 amino acids. Germline CDR1 reads MDHEN; CDR2 reads SYDVKM. CDR3 sequence: CASSLAEQPQHF. The DNA of the CDR3 is TGTGCCAGCAGTTTAGCGGAACAGCCCCAGCATTTT.

This clone was seen a single time. The rearrangement uses TRBV5-1 and TRBJ1-1; weak D call: TRBD1 (5 bases). The CDR3 contains 15 residues. Germline CDR1 reads SGHRS; CDR2 reads YFSETQ. V lost 4 bases to trimming and J lost 3 bases, with 16 bases between them. DNA of the CDR3: TGCGCCAGCAGCCCCGAGGAGGGGAGGTACACTGAAGCTTTCTTT. Translated: CASSPEEGRYTEAFF.